What follows are 20 T cell receptor beta chains derived from one specimen sequenced in a study of T-cell reconstitution after alpha-beta-depleted transplantation in children. Unique molecular identifiers were incorporated during preparation of the TCRbeta library. TCRdb re-derived calls from the PCR reads in MiXCR, one entry per CDR3 protein. The table has 600,000 or so distinct CDR3 sequences, 20% to 25% seen once; the top ten hold around 14%. Sequencing used PBMCs, mostly from graft donor cells, obtained 360 days after TCRalphabeta/CD19-depleted stem cell transplant. These receptors were collected from a boy under two years old who had a stem cell transplant for acute myeloid leukemia, so the T cells may come from the graft donor.

The chain couples TRBV7-2 to TRBJ2-6, with D uncertain. Trimming left V 1 base short and J 0 bases short, with 7 bases between. Germline values: CDR1 SGHTA, CDR2 FQGNSA. This CDR3 contains 16 residues. The DNA of the CDR3 is TGTGCCAGCAGCTTAGAGCCTTCCTCTGGGGCCAACGTCCTGACTTTC. Translated: CASSLEPSSGANVLTF. The whole variable domain, filled in from reference TRBV7-2 and TRBJ2-6, reads GAGVSQSPSNKVTEKGKDVELRCDPISGHTALYWYRQSLGQGLEFLIYFQGNSAPDKSGLPSDRFSAERTGGSVSTLTIQRTQQEDSAVYLCASSLEPSSGANVLTFGAGSRLTVL.

This clonotype was observed many times. V is TRBV29-1 and J is TRBJ1-2, with 9 positions matching TRBD1. CDR1 is SQVTM and CDR2 is ANQGSEA in the germline V gene. V lost 1 base and J lost 5; bases outside the gene matches: 5. The CDR3 is made up of 14 amino acids. Here the CDR3 reads CSVEAAGTGYGYTF. The CDR3 bases are TGCAGCGTTGAAGCTGCTGGGACAGGGTATGGCTACACCTTC.

The chain couples TRBV13 to TRBJ2-1; D perhaps matches TRBD1 (6 bases). CDR1 and CDR2 (germline): PRHDT, FYEKMQ (reference sequence). The CDR3 is 15 residues long. V was clipped by 3 bases and J by 2 bases, with 11 bases between them. The DNA for the CDR3 is TGTGCCAGCAGCTTTGACAGGACCCCCTACAATGAGCAGTTCTTC. Translating it yields CASSFDRTPYNEQFF.

The chain employs TRBV6-2 or TRBV6-3 and TRBJ2-1, with D possibly being TRBD1 or TRBD2 (8 bases each). Germline V gives CDR1 MNHEY, CDR2 SVGEGT. The V gene lost 3 bases and the J gene lost 0 bases, with 21 bases spanning the gap. CDR3 length: 19 amino acids. The CDR3 here is CASSYLFRQGTSSYNEQFF. CDR3 nucleotides: TGTGCCAGCAGTTATTTATTTCGACAGGGGACTAGCTCCTACAATGAGCAGTTCTTC.

This chain uses TRBV5-5 with TRBJ2-2, with D unresolved. The CDR3 length is 14 residues. CDR1 and CDR2 (germline): SGHKS, YYEKEE (reference sequence). V shed 0 bases and J shed 1 base, with 4 bases lying between them. CDR3 amino acids: CASSLAQNTGELFF. DNA for the CDR3: TGTGCCAGCAGCTTGGCACAGAACACCGGGGAGCTGTTTTTT.

This clonotype was counted many times. V is TRBV24-1 and J is TRBJ1-4; tentatively, D is TRBD1 (6 bases). Trimming took off 9 bases at V and 5 bases at J, with 9 bases between the two ends. This CDR3 region has 12 residues. Germline V gene lookup returns CDR1 KGHDR and CDR2 SFDVKD. CDR3 sequence: CATGTPNEKLFF. In nucleotides, the CDR3 is TGTGCCACCGGGACACCGAATGAAAAACTGTTTTTT.

V usage is TRBV20-1 and J usage is TRBJ2-1, with D perhaps TRBD1 or TRBD2 (5 bases each). The CDR3 is 13 amino acids. V dropped 4 bases and J dropped 6 bases, with 13 bases sitting between them. In germline, CDR1 is DFQATT, CDR2 SNEGSKA (reference sequence). Written as DNA, the CDR3 is TGCAGTGCTACCAGGGACCGGGCCAATGAGCAGTTCTTC. As protein: CSATRDRANEQFF.

Ten or more counts support this clonotype. The gene calls are TRBV7-2 and TRBJ2-5, with D unclear. The CDR3 spans 12 residues. V lost 5 bases and J 5 bases, leaving 9 bases between the germline ends. Germline-derived CDR1 and CDR2 are SGHTA and FQGNSA. The CDR3 region has the DNA TGTGCCAGCAGCCTCGACGAGGAGACCCAGTACTTC. This translates into CASSLDEETQYF.

The V and J genes are TRBV9 and TRBJ2-3, with TRBD2 identical over 8 bases. The germline CDR1 and CDR2 sequences are SGDLS and YYNGEE. J gave up 4 bases and V 2 bases, and 6 bases lay outside the gene matches. The CDR3 covers 15 residues. The CDR3 nucleotides read TGTGCCAGCAGCGTGGTAGCGGGGCGGCCAGATACGCAGTATTTT. Translated, it gives CASSVVAGRPDTQYF.

This clonotype was picked up a small number of times. The CDR3 reads CSVEMGELFF. The CDR3 DNA is TGCAGCGTTGAAATGGGGGAGCTGTTTTTT. The chain has TRBV29-1 and TRBJ2-2; unclear D gene. The CDR3 loop spans 10 amino acids. V was shortened by 2 bases and J by 8 bases, with 3 bases between the two germline ends. The germline CDR1 and CDR2 sequences are SQVTM and ANQGSEA.

The rearrangement joins TRBV5-5 to TRBJ1-5; 8 bases map to TRBD1. CDR1 is SGHKS and CDR2 is YYEKEE in the germline V gene (reference sequence). There are 16 residues in the CDR3. V dropped 4 bases and J dropped 9; count of bases not matched to a gene: 15. CDR3 sequence reads: CASSETGAFNPRPQHF. The CDR3 nucleotides are TGTGCCAGCAGCGAGACAGGGGCCTTTAATCCTCGGCCCCAGCATTTT.

In this sample, this clonotype turned up many times. This chain connects TRBV15 to TRBJ2-7, with a weak D call TRBD1 (5 bases). Trimming cost V 1 base and J 5 bases, with 12 bases left between them. The germline V gene has CDR1 LNHNV and CDR2 YYDKDF (reference sequence). The CDR3 totals 14 residues. This chain's CDR3 is CATSRGGAVDEQYV. CDR3 in DNA: TGTGCCACCAGCAGAGGTGGGGCTGTCGACGAGCAGTACGTC.

The chain has TRBV5-6 and TRBJ2-7, with D perhaps matching TRBD2 (5 bases). The V end was cut by 0 bases, the J end by 2 bases, with 12 bases between. Germline-derived CDR1 and CDR2 are SGHDT and YYEEEE. This CDR3 comprises 15 residues. CDR3 nucleotide sequence: TGTGCCAGCAGCTTGGACAGACGGGGTCCCTACGAGCAGTACTTC. Translation: CASSLDRRGPYEQYF. Full variable domain (outside the CDR3, taken from reference TRBV5-6 and TRBJ2-7): DAGVTQSPTHLIKTRGQQVTLRCSPKSGHDTVSWYQQALGQGPQFIFQYYEEEERQRGNFPDRFSGHQFPNYSSELNVNALLLGDSALYLCASSLDRRGPYEQYFGPGTRLTVT.

V gene TRBV6-5 combines with J gene TRBJ1-1; D possibly corresponds to TRBD1 (5 bases). V gave up 4 bases and J gave up 0 bases, with 12 bases separating them. This CDR3 has 15 residues. CDR1 and CDR2 (germline): MNHEY, SVGAGI. CDR3 bases: TGTGCCAGCAGTTCTCAGGGAGAGGTGAACACTGAAGCTTTCTTT. It codes for CASSSQGEVNTEAFF.

This chain connects TRBV6-1 to TRBJ1-2, with 7 bases aligning to TRBD1. Germline V CDR1 and CDR2: MNHNS, SASEGT. The CDR3 loop spans 13 amino acids. The V gene end was trimmed by 7 bases and the J gene end by 8 bases; junction bases not matched to a gene: 10. The CDR3 spells CASKEGGAGGYTF. For the CDR3, the DNA is TGTGCCAGCAAGGAAGGGGGCGCTGGGGGCTACACCTTC.

This clonotype was counted only a few times. The V call is TRBV12-3 or TRBV12-4, the J call TRBJ1-1; D is unresolved. This CDR3 is built from 13 residues. V was clipped by 6 bases and J by 8 bases, with 16 bases between them. The CDR3 DNA is TGTGCCAGCAGCCTAGGACTGGATTTGGAAGCTTTCTTT. It codes for CASSLGLDLEAFF.

The rearrangement joins TRBV3-1 to TRBJ2-5; no clear D gene. Trimming removed 1 base from V and 6 bases from J, with 6 bases in between. Germline CDR1 LGHDT, CDR2 YNNKEL (reference sequence). The CDR3 is made up of 12 amino acids. CDR3 coding DNA: TGTGCCAGCAGCCAAGCGGTACAGACCCAGTACTTC. Translated: CASSQAVQTQYF.

This chain joins TRBV15 and TRBJ2-3, with D uncertain. This CDR3 is built from 15 residues. The germline V and J ends were trimmed by 3 bases and 4 bases, with 14 bases remaining between them. Germline V gene data show CDR1 as LNHNV and CDR2 as YYDKDF (reference sequence). For the CDR3, the DNA is TGTGCCACCAGCAGGGGCACCCTGTCGGCAGATACGCAGTATTTT. Protein product: CATSRGTLSADTQYF.

The V and J genes are TRBV21-1 and TRBJ2-2; the DNA was not used to check the table's D call, TRBD2. TRBV21-1 is a pseudogene locus. This CDR3 is built from 17 residues. The CDR3 here is CASSKGEGLRNTGELFF. The CDR3 nucleotides are TGTGCCAGCAGCAAAGGTGAAGGCCTCCGTAACACCGGGGAGCTGTTTTTT.

A word on this clonotype: One base away lies a much larger clone, so this may be a sequencing read error. The chain uses TRBV7-8 and TRBJ2-5; 9 bases agree with TRBD1. CDR1 SGHVS and CDR2 FQNEAQ come from the germline V gene. The CDR3 is made up of 14 amino acids. V was clipped by 6 bases and J by 5 bases; unmatched bases: 7. The CDR3, as DNA: TGTGCCAGCAGAGTACAGGGGGCGCGGGAGACCCAGTACTTC. Protein sequence: CASRVQGARETQYF.